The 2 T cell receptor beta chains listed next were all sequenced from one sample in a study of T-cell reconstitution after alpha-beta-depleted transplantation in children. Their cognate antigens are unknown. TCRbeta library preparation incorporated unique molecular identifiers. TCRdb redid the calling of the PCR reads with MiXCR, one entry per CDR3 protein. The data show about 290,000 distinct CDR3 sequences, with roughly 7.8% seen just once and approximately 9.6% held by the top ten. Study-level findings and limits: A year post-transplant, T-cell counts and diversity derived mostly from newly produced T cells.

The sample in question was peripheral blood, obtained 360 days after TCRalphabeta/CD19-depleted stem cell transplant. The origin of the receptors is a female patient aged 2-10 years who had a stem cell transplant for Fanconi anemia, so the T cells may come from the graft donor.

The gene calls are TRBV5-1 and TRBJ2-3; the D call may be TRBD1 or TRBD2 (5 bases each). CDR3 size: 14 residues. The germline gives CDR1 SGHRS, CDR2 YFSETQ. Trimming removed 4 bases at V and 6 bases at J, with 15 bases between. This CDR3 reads CASSPRDLSDTQYF. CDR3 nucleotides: TGCGCCAGCAGCCCCCGGGACCTGAGCGATACGCAGTATTTT.

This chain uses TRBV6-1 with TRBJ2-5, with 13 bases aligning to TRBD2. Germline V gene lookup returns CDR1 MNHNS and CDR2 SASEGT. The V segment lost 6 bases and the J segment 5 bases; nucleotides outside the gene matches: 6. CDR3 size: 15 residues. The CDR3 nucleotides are TGTGCCAGCAGACCGGGACTAGCGGGACCGGAGACCCAGTACTTC. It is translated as CASRPGLAGPETQYF.